Presented here are 3 T cell receptor beta chains from one specimen sequenced in a study of cytomegalovirus exposure and HLA in healthy donors (dated by TCRdb to about 2017). Receptor libraries were prepared by the immunoSEQ multiplex PCR assay. The immuneACCESS repertoire file appears here via TCRdb, limited to in-frame rearrangements. These files lack a portion of the clones; in checked studies, under half of the deficit traces to unresolved V genes, and the cause of the others is not known. The sample records around 70,000 clones, about 91% of which are singletons. The top ten clonotypes cover 3.1% of the sample. Sequencing used PBMCs. All receptors come from a man aged 18 to 30 in good health and CMV-seronegative.

V is TRBV7-8 and J is TRBJ1-1, with D maybe TRBD1 (6 bases). This CDR3 is built from 14 residues. The germline gives CDR1 SGHVS, CDR2 FQNEAQ. The V end lost 1 base, the J end lost 1 base, and 7 bases lay between the germline ends. The CDR3 DNA follows: TGTGCCAGCAGCTTAGTGACAGGGAACACTGAAGCTTTCTTT. Its translation is CASSLVTGNTEAFF.

The CDR3: CASMTGQGARETQYF. The CDR3 nucleotides read TGCGCCAGCATGACGGGGCAGGGGGCTCGAGAGACCCAGTACTTC. The J gene is TRBJ2-5, the V gene TRBV5-1, with 8 bases matching TRBD1. The CDR3 has 15 residues. Per germline, CDR1 SGHRS and CDR2 YFSETQ. Losses at the gene ends were 6 bases for V and 4 bases for J; bases not matched to a gene: 11.

The chain joins TRBV7-9 to TRBJ2-1; D ambiguous. Trimming left V 5 bases short and J 1 base short, with 12 bases between. There are 15 residues in the CDR3. The germline gives CDR1 SEHNR, CDR2 FQNEAQ (reference sequence). The DNA of the CDR3 is TGTGCCAGCAGCCCCCGAAGCCCATCCTACAATGAGCAGTTCTTC. This translates into CASSPRSPSYNEQFF.